Listed below are T cell receptor beta chains from one sample, sequenced in a study of identical twins. Each CDR3 protein gets one entry after TCRdb re-called the 5' RACE reads with MiXCR. Of some 300,000 distinct CDR3 sequences listed, roughly an eighth were seen once; the top ten hold just over 7%. These data also formed part of another study, on yellow fever vaccine responses in identical twins.

The sample comprised CD8+ T cells sorted from blood. The receptors come from a woman aged 18-29 years in good health. The CDR3 runs from the conserved cysteine through the conserved F or W. The order of the fields is V gene, clone size, J gene, CDR3 protein. Clone size is stated in some rows and not others, as once, few, many or a class when expanded.

V gene: TRBV5-6; clone size: NA; J gene: TRBJ2-4; CDR3 protein: CASNNQNHRGGKNIQYF
V gene: TRBV9; clone size: few; J gene: TRBJ2-1; CDR3 protein: CASSVEGLAGNNEQFF
V gene: TRBV3-1; clone size: many; J gene: TRBJ2-1; CDR3 protein: CASSQGLESYNEQFF
V gene: TRBV12-3/TRBV12-4; clone size: NA; J gene: TRBJ2-5; CDR3 protein: CASSRGDRSQETQYF
V gene: TRBV10-1; clone size: NA; J gene: TRBJ2-1; CDR3 protein: CASSPGQVAVSYNEQFF
V gene: TRBV7-8; clone size: NA; J gene: TRBJ1-2; CDR3 protein: CASSLSRDTNYGYTF
V gene: TRBV7-9; clone size: NA; J gene: TRBJ2-3; CDR3 protein: CASSLDLRATDTQYF
V gene: TRBV28; clone size: few; J gene: TRBJ2-1; CDR3 protein: CASNRDPRVNEQFF
V gene: TRBV5-6; clone size: NA; J gene: TRBJ1-1; CDR3 protein: CASSLIQSPNTEAFF
V gene: TRBV3-1; clone size: NA; J gene: TRBJ2-2; CDR3 protein: CASSHGQGGNTGELFF
V gene: TRBV12-3/TRBV12-4; clone size: many; J gene: TRBJ2-1; CDR3 protein: CASSLHSLATGNEQFF
V gene: TRBV4-1; clone size: many; J gene: TRBJ2-1; CDR3 protein: CASSQYGGTGFDYNEQFF
V gene: TRBV9; clone size: NA; J gene: TRBJ2-3; CDR3 protein: CASSLGGDHTDTQYF
V gene: TRBV7-8; clone size: NA; J gene: TRBJ2-3; CDR3 protein: CASSLLGGLAGAPDTQYF
V gene: TRBV4-1; clone size: many; J gene: TRBJ2-1; CDR3 protein: CASSDSWNEQFF
V gene: TRBV7-9; clone size: NA; J gene: TRBJ2-5; CDR3 protein: CASSLGVGIQETQYF
V gene: TRBV5-1; clone size: NA; J gene: TRBJ1-1; CDR3 protein: CASSLKVQGATEAFF
V gene: TRBV4-2; clone size: few; J gene: TRBJ2-1; CDR3 protein: CASSQRASGGGIEQFF
V gene: TRBV7-9; clone size: NA; J gene: TRBJ2-1; CDR3 protein: CASSLFVGSQEDEQFF
V gene: TRBV28; clone size: many; J gene: TRBJ2-1; CDR3 protein: CASSLLGQTPREQFF
V gene: TRBV9; clone size: NA; J gene: TRBJ2-6; CDR3 protein: CASSPRPPGANVLTF
V gene: TRBV5-1; clone size: NA; J gene: TRBJ1-4; CDR3 protein: CASSSDLGEKLFF
V gene: TRBV5-1; clone size: NA; J gene: TRBJ2-5; CDR3 protein: CASSSGRLARAQETQYF
V gene: TRBV29-1; clone size: few; J gene: TRBJ2-7; CDR3 protein: CSVAPSGATYEQYF
V gene: TRBV27; clone size: few; J gene: TRBJ2-1; CDR3 protein: CASSLRSPSNEQFF
V gene: TRBV28; clone size: NA; J gene: TRBJ2-5; CDR3 protein: CASRVAIRGGQETQYF
V gene: TRBV14; clone size: NA; J gene: TRBJ2-3; CDR3 protein: CASSQMTSGGLTDTQYF
V gene: TRBV7-9; clone size: NA; J gene: TRBJ2-2; CDR3 protein: CASSSPRGSGETGELFF
V gene: TRBV27; clone size: NA; J gene: TRBJ2-4; CDR3 protein: CASSRLGGYTKNIQYF
V gene: TRBV24-1; clone size: many; J gene: TRBJ2-2; CDR3 protein: CATSDFRETLTGELFF
V gene: TRBV10-2; clone size: few; J gene: TRBJ2-1; CDR3 protein: CASSDGGGEQFF
V gene: TRBV11-2; clone size: few; J gene: TRBJ2-1; CDR3 protein: CASSLGPGQGVVYNEQFF
V gene: TRBV5-1; clone size: NA; J gene: TRBJ2-3; CDR3 protein: CASSLEDGGGTDTQYF
V gene: TRBV4-1; clone size: NA; J gene: TRBJ1-2; CDR3 protein: CASSQKEGPGRDGYTF
V gene: TRBV27; clone size: NA; J gene: TRBJ2-1; CDR3 protein: CAASGLAGGPNEQFF
V gene: TRBV7-9; clone size: NA; J gene: TRBJ2-1; CDR3 protein: CASSFVLDEQFF
V gene: TRBV6-5; clone size: few; J gene: TRBJ2-1; CDR3 protein: CASSYSLGLAELYNEQFF
V gene: TRBV4-2; clone size: NA; J gene: TRBJ2-7; CDR3 protein: CASSQEGLAGADEQYF
V gene: TRBV4-1; clone size: few; J gene: TRBJ2-2; CDR3 protein: CASSPPGTANTGELFF
V gene: TRBV12-3/TRBV12-4; clone size: many; J gene: TRBJ2-2; CDR3 protein: CASSFRLAANTGELFF
V gene: TRBV29-1; clone size: NA; J gene: TRBJ2-7; CDR3 protein: CSVSETGVTPYEQYF
V gene: TRBV27; clone size: medium-sized; J gene: TRBJ1-5; CDR3 protein: CASGPKSSNQPQHF
V gene: TRBV7-2; clone size: many; J gene: TRBJ2-1; CDR3 protein: CASSWREGDAEQFF
V gene: TRBV10-2; clone size: few; J gene: TRBJ1-1; CDR3 protein: CASGVGNTEAFF
V gene: TRBV6-2/TRBV6-3; clone size: NA; J gene: TRBJ2-1; CDR3 protein: CASNWDGYNEQFF
V gene: TRBV7-9; clone size: NA; J gene: TRBJ2-5; CDR3 protein: CASSSARLVAQETQYF
V gene: TRBV7-6; clone size: NA; J gene: TRBJ2-7; CDR3 protein: CASSFEDFGYEQYF
V gene: TRBV13; clone size: few; J gene: TRBJ2-1; CDR3 protein: CASSLPGIEQFF
V gene: TRBV9; clone size: NA; J gene: TRBJ1-1; CDR3 protein: CASSAPKGGTNTEAFF
V gene: TRBV20-1; clone size: many; J gene: TRBJ2-3; CDR3 protein: CSARVGRQSTDTQYF
V gene: TRBV5-6; clone size: few; J gene: TRBJ1-2; CDR3 protein: CASTGTKWYYGYTF
V gene: TRBV24-1; clone size: NA; J gene: TRBJ2-1; CDR3 protein: CVTSDLPTGSSYNEQFF
V gene: TRBV9; clone size: NA; J gene: TRBJ2-7; CDR3 protein: CASSGPGGGTTPYEQYF